The 20 T cell receptor beta chains below come from one sample, sequenced in a study of blood T cell repertoires in COVID-19. Sequencing was performed with immunoSEQ multiplex PCR; in TCRdb, only in-frame clones are kept and a portion is missing. The top ten clones hold around an eighth of a sample with 35,000 to 45,000 clones, roughly 90% of them seen once. Sequencing was done on a sample of peripheral blood. The receptor source for this set is a human donor in a cohort sampled during active COVID-19.

This sequence joins TRBV24-1 and TRBJ2-1; 8 nucleotides agree with TRBD1. The germline CDR1 and CDR2 sequences are KGHDR and SFDVKD. V lost 7 bases, J lost 10 bases, and 5 bases stayed unmatched. The CDR3 runs to 12 residues. The CDR3 nucleotides are TGTGCCACCAGCATGACAGGGGAAGAGCAGTTCTTC. Translated, it gives CATSMTGEEQFF.

J is TRBJ2-7 and V is TRBV4-1; a weak D match, TRBD2 (6 bases). Per germline, CDR1 MGHRA and CDR2 YSYEKL. This CDR3 is built from 14 residues. V was pared by 3 bases and J by 12 bases, with 21 bases between. The CDR3 DNA reads TGCGCCAGCAGCCAGTGGGCGGGACCCACTACGCTGTACTTC. Protein: CASSQWAGPTTLYF.

The chain employs TRBV6-2 or TRBV6-3 and TRBJ2-7; 8 bases match TRBD1. V lost 0 bases, J lost 2 bases, and 6 bases stayed unmatched. CDR1 is MNHEY and CDR2 is SVGEGT in the germline V gene. The CDR3 runs to 16 residues. The chain's CDR3 is CASSYSWTGRAYEQYF. CDR3 nucleotides: TGTGCCAGCAGTTACTCGTGGACAGGGAGAGCCTACGAGCAGTACTTC.

The V and J genes are TRBV30 and TRBJ1-1; the D gene is possibly TRBD1 (6 bases). The germline V and J ends were trimmed by 1 base and 1 base, with 10 bases remaining between them. The CDR3 loop spans 14 amino acids. From germline, CDR1 is GTSNPN and CDR2 SVGIG (reference sequence). CDR3 region: CAWSAGTRNTEAFF. The CDR3 DNA follows: TGTGCCTGGAGTGCCGGGACAAGGAACACTGAAGCTTTCTTT.

This sequence joins TRBV7-8 and TRBJ2-3, with 7 bases matching TRBD2. Germline V lookup: CDR1 SGHVS, CDR2 FQNEAQ. V shed 4 bases and J 2 bases; nucleotides not matched to a gene: 6. The CDR3 length is 15 residues. As DNA, the CDR3 is TGTGCCAGCAGCTCCTCACTAGCGCTCACAGATACGCAGTATTTT. Translating gives CASSSSLALTDTQYF.

This clone was seen a single time. The chain has TRBV6-4 and TRBJ1-1; D remains ambiguous. Trimming removed 6 bases at V and 1 base at J, with 9 bases between. Germline CDR1 and CDR2: MRHNA and SNTAGT. This CDR3 region has 13 residues. CDR3 region: CASSPYSNTEAFF. CDR3 coding DNA: TGTGCCAGCAGCCCCTATTCGAACACTGAAGCTTTCTTT.

The V and J genes are TRBV19 and TRBJ1-2, with 7 bases matching TRBD1. Germline V gene sequence: CDR1 LNHDA, CDR2 SQIVND (reference sequence). The junction had 7 bases not matched to a gene; V was cut back by 10 bases and J by 2 bases. CDR3 size: 13 residues. This CDR3 reads CATETGQNYGYTF. CDR3 nucleotide sequence: TGTGCCACAGAAACGGGACAGAACTATGGCTACACCTTC. Full variable domain (outside the CDR3, taken from reference TRBV19 and TRBJ1-2): DGGITQSPKYLFRKEGQNVTLSCEQNLNHDAMYWYRQDPGQGLRLIYYSQIVNDFQKGDIAEGYSVSREKKESFPLTVTSAQKNPTAFYLCATETGQNYGYTFGSGTRLTVV.

The V gene is TRBV6-2 or TRBV6-3, the J gene TRBJ1-1; D not certain. The CDR3 contains 14 residues. Between the trimmed V and J ends, which lost 2 bases and 0 bases, there was a span of 7 bases. Germline-derived CDR1 and CDR2 are MNHEY and SVGEGT. CDR3: CASSYVQVNTEAFF. For the CDR3, the DNA is TGTGCCAGCAGTTACGTCCAGGTGAACACTGAAGCTTTCTTT.

The V and J genes are TRBV5-6 and TRBJ1-1; D is uncertain. Germline CDR1 is SGHDT and CDR2 is YYEEEE. The CDR3 runs 12 residues. The ends were cut back, 0 bases at V and 7 bases at J, with 7 bases in the middle. In DNA, the CDR3 is TGTGCCAGCAGCTTGGACAGAAGTGAAGCTTTCTTT. It yields the protein CASSLDRSEAFF.

J is TRBJ1-5 and V is TRBV6-2 or TRBV6-3, with D uncertain. CDR3 length equals 14 residues. The germline V gene has CDR1 MNHEY and CDR2 SVGEGT. V gave up 5 bases and J gave up 3 bases, with 11 bases separating them. CDR3 protein: CASSLGSLNQPQHF. The DNA for the CDR3 is TGTGCCAGCAGTCTGGGGAGCCTCAATCAGCCCCAGCATTTT.

The chain links TRBV6-5 to TRBJ1-4, with D unclear. This CDR3 region has 14 residues. Trimming removed 2 bases from V and 8 bases from J, with 12 bases in between. CDR1 is MNHEY and CDR2 is SVGAGI in the germline V gene. The CDR3 nucleotides are TGTGCCAGCAGTTACAGTCGAGGGCGAGAAAAACTGTTTTTT. It codes for CASSYSRGREKLFF.

V is TRBV2 and J is TRBJ1-1; 7 bases are a match to TRBD1. Germline CDR1 reads SNHLY; CDR2 reads FYNNEI. The ends lost 11 bases at V and 4 bases at J; junction bases unmatched: 4. This CDR3 is built from 11 residues. CDR3 nucleotide sequence: TGTGCCCAGGGGGGAACCACTGAAGCTTTCTTT. This translates into CAQGGTTEAFF.

The rearrangement joins TRBV9 to TRBJ2-3, with D perhaps TRBD2 (6 bases). Germline values: CDR1 SGDLS, CDR2 YYNGEE. The CDR3 totals 15 residues. V gave up 0 bases and J gave up 8 bases, with 16 bases separating them. The CDR3, as DNA: TGTGCCAGCAGCGTAGGGGGAGGTCCAGGTGGTACGCAGTATTTT. Protein: CASSVGGGPGGTQYF.

The chain carries TRBV12-3 or TRBV12-4 and TRBJ2-5; D possibly corresponds to TRBD2 (5 bases). The V end was cut by 3 bases, the J end by 9 bases, with 14 bases between. The CDR3 spans 13 residues. The CDR3 sequence: CASSFEGPRAQYF. The CDR3 DNA sequence: TGTGCCAGCAGTTTTGAGGGCCCTAGGGCCCAGTACTTC.

In its sample, this clone was seen once. The chain joins TRBV5-6 to TRBJ2-7; 9 bases agree with TRBD1. J gave up 3 bases and V 4 bases, and 8 bases lay outside the gene matches. The CDR3 runs 15 residues. The V gene's germline CDR1 is SGHDT and CDR2 YYEEEE. CDR3 coding DNA: TGTGCCAGCAGCCCTGAAGGACAGGGGATCTACGAGCAGTACTTC. It encodes CASSPEGQGIYEQYF.

The rearrangement uses TRBV7-2 and TRBJ1-2; the D is unclear. Germline lookup yields CDR1 SGHTA and CDR2 FQGNSA. There are 13 residues in the CDR3. Trimming took off 0 bases at V and 3 bases at J, with 5 bases between the two ends. For the CDR3, the DNA is TGTGCCAGCAGCTTAGCGCGTGACTATGGCTACACCTTC. This codes for CASSLARDYGYTF.

This chain connects TRBV27 to TRBJ2-1, with TRBD1 matching over 7 bases. The V and J ends lost 5 bases and 6 bases, in that order; junction bases with no gene match: 7. Germline lookup yields CDR1 MNHEY and CDR2 SMNVEV (reference sequence). This CDR3 comprises 14 residues. For the CDR3, the DNA is TGTGCCAGCAGTATGAGGACAGGACCCAATGAGCAGTTCTTC. This translates into CASSMRTGPNEQFF.

The rearrangement uses TRBV6-5 and TRBJ1-2; D possibly corresponds to TRBD1 (6 bases). Trimming took 5 bases from V and 3 from J, leaving 16 bases between them. Germline lookup yields CDR1 MNHEY and CDR2 SVGAGI. The CDR3 contains 15 residues. The DNA of the CDR3 is TGTGCCAGCAGTCTAACAGGGTACCGGGACTATGGCTACACCTTC. As protein: CASSLTGYRDYGYTF.

V usage is TRBV9 and J usage is TRBJ1-4; D uncertain. This CDR3 is 15 amino acids long. Trimming removed 0 bases from V and 0 bases from J, with 6 bases in between. Germline lookup yields CDR1 SGDLS and CDR2 YYNGEE. CDR3 residues: CASSVAGTTNEKLFF. CDR3 in DNA: TGTGCCAGCAGCGTAGCAGGTACAACTAATGAAAAACTGTTTTTT.

The gene calls are TRBV6-4 and TRBJ2-7; 11 bases match TRBD2. V was clipped by 5 bases and J by 0 bases; unmatched bases: 6. The CDR3 covers 16 residues. The germline V gene has CDR1 MRHNA and CDR2 SNTAGT. The CDR3 nucleotides read TGTGCCAGCAGTACTAGCGGGGGCCCCAGCTCCTACGAGCAGTACTTC. Amino acids: CASSTSGGPSSYEQYF.